This entry lists 19 T cell receptor beta chains sequenced from one sample in a study of T cells in localized non-small cell lung cancer. The protocol was immunoSEQ multiplex PCR, while the TCRdb copy is restricted to in-frame clones and leaves out a portion. The table lists around 40,000 clones, 70% to 90% of them singletons. Source: peripheral blood, taken before any cancer treatment. Source of these receptors: a man between 40 and 70 years old with stage I lung adenocarcinoma.

This sequence joins TRBV28 and TRBJ2-2; 9 bases map to TRBD2. Germline-derived CDR1 and CDR2 are MDHEN and SYDVKM. V was clipped by 6 bases and J by 0 bases; unmatched bases: 14. CDR3 length: 19 residues. The CDR3 DNA reads TGTGCCAGCAGCCCTCGAAGACTAGCGGAGCACGCGAACACCGGGGAGCTGTTTTTT. This translates into CASSPRRLAEHANTGELFF.

The rearrangement uses TRBV5-1 and TRBJ1-5; tentative D call: TRBD1 (6 bases). The CDR3 spans 15 residues. The V and J ends lost 0 bases and 8 bases respectively, with 15 bases between them. Germline CDR1 SGHRS, CDR2 YFSETQ. Written as DNA, the CDR3 is TGCGCCAGCAGCTTGGGGCCCGGGGGCGTGGAGCCCCAGCATTTT. It codes for CASSLGPGGVEPQHF.

J is TRBJ2-3 and V is TRBV19; TRBD2 matches 11 bases. CDR1 is LNHDA, CDR2 SQIVND, per germline (reference sequence). The trim removed 5 bases at V and 0 bases at J, leaving 4 bases unmatched. The CDR3 length is 16 residues. Written as DNA, the CDR3 is TGTGCCAGTAGTGGGACTAGCGGTTCTAGCACAGATACGCAGTATTTT. It is translated as CASSGTSGSSTDTQYF.

J is TRBJ2-7 and V is TRBV21-1; the table gives TRBD1 as D, unverified against the DNA. TRBV21-1 has pseudogene status. This CDR3 spans 15 amino acids. CDR3 DNA sequence: TGTGCCAGCAGCAGGGGGGACAGGGGGACCTACGAGCAGTACTTC. As protein: CASSRGDRGTYEQYF.

This clone was seen a few times. The chain has TRBV5-1 and TRBJ1-2; 9 bases are a match to TRBD1. Germline CDR1 SGHRS, CDR2 YFSETQ. CDR3 size: 14 residues. J was trimmed by 6 bases and V by 4 bases; bases with no gene match: 7. The CDR3: CASSTTGGGDGYTF. The CDR3 DNA reads as TGCGCCAGCAGCACTACAGGGGGCGGAGATGGCTACACCTTC.

V usage is TRBV4-3 and J usage is TRBJ2-1, with D unresolved. V lost 0 bases and J lost 0, with 6 bases in between. The CDR3 totals 15 residues. Germline V CDR1 and CDR2: LGHNA, YSLEER. Here the CDR3 reads CASSQEGSSYNEQFF. The CDR3 region has the DNA TGCGCCAGCAGCCAAGAGGGTAGCTCCTACAATGAGCAGTTCTTC.

The chain combines TRBV6-7 with TRBJ1-2, with 10 bases that match TRBD1. TRBV6-7 is sorted into the ORF group, with uncertain function. CDR3 size: 12 residues. The DNA for the CDR3 is TGTGTCTCGGGACAGGGGAAGTATGGCTACACCTTC. Protein product: CVSGQGKYGYTF.

This chain connects TRBV6-5 to TRBJ2-7, with no clear D. The CDR3 is 14 residues long. Trimming took 0 bases from V and 2 from J, leaving 8 bases between them. Germline CDR1 MNHEY, CDR2 SVGAGI. CDR3 region: CASSYSSGTYEQYF. CDR3 sequence (DNA): TGTGCCAGCAGTTACTCGTCCGGAACCTACGAGCAGTACTTC.

In its sample, this clone was seen a few times. The chain uses TRBV15 and TRBJ2-7, with 13 bases fitting TRBD2. The junction had 10 bases not matched to a gene; V was cut back by 3 bases and J by 5 bases. Germline V gene lookup returns CDR1 LNHNV and CDR2 YYDKDF (reference sequence). The CDR3 spans 17 residues. The CDR3 nucleotides read TGTGCCACCAGCAGGATAGGACTAGCGGGAGCCGGGCACGAGCAGTACTTC. It encodes CATSRIGLAGAGHEQYF.

The CDR3 loop is CAIRSGENNEQFF. The CDR3 region has the DNA TGTGCCATCAGGTCGGGAGAAAACAATGAGCAGTTCTTC. V gene TRBV10-3 combines with J gene TRBJ2-1; maybe TRBD2 (6 bases). This CDR3 contains 13 residues. The germline V and J ends were trimmed by 6 bases and 5 bases, with 11 bases remaining between them. Germline loops: CDR1 ENHRY, CDR2 SYGVKD.

This chain joins TRBV4-3 and TRBJ2-2, with D perhaps being TRBD1 or TRBD2 (5 bases each). The CDR3 is made up of 13 amino acids. CDR1 is LGHNA and CDR2 is YSLEER in the germline V gene. V lost 2 bases, J lost 8 bases, and 9 bases lay in between. The chain's CDR3 is CASSQRGGGELFF. The DNA of the CDR3 is TGCGCCAGCAGCCAAAGGGGCGGGGGGGAGCTGTTTTTT.

Concerning this clone: Different DNA sequences within this sample yield the same CDR3. The chain combines TRBV28 with TRBJ1-5; 11 positions match TRBD1. Germline CDR1 reads MDHEN; CDR2 reads SYDVKM. The V segment lost 2 bases and the J segment 5 bases; nucleotides outside the gene matches: 2. The CDR3 has 15 residues. This CDR3 reads CASSLGTGGDQPQHF. For the CDR3, the DNA is TGTGCCAGCAGTTTAGGGACAGGGGGTGATCAGCCCCAGCATTTT.

The chain employs TRBV27 and TRBJ2-7, with D tentatively TRBD2 (6 bases). Germline-derived CDR1 and CDR2 are MNHEY and SMNVEV (reference sequence). The length of the CDR3 is 15 residues. Trimming shortened V by 8 bases and J by 5 bases, and 22 bases separated the two germline ends. Written as DNA, the CDR3 is TGTGCCAGCGCAACTAGACTCGGGACTCGGGACGAGCAGTACTTC. It is translated as CASATRLGTRDEQYF.

The chain has TRBV5-1 and TRBJ1-3, with TRBD1 as a possible D gene (6 bases). The CDR3 spans 17 residues. Trimming took off 0 bases at V and 0 bases at J, with 13 bases between the two ends. Per the germline V gene, CDR1 is SGHRS and CDR2 is YFSETQ. The CDR3 protein is CASSLEGVQPSGNTIYF. The CDR3 nucleotides are TGCGCCAGCAGCTTGGAGGGGGTTCAGCCCTCTGGAAACACCATATATTTT.

This chain uses TRBV4-1 with TRBJ1-3; TRBD1 aligns across 10 bases. The CDR3 consists of 15 residues. The V segment lost 3 bases and the J segment 2 bases; nucleotides outside the gene matches: 1. Germline V gives CDR1 MGHRA, CDR2 YSYEKL. The CDR3 spells CASSQGQGPGNTIYF. CDR3 bases: TGCGCCAGCAGCCAGGGACAGGGGCCTGGAAACACCATATATTTT.

The chain is built from TRBV28 and TRBJ2-7, with 7 bases that match TRBD1. This CDR3 comprises 15 residues. Per the germline V gene, CDR1 is MDHEN and CDR2 is SYDVKM. Trimming cost V 6 bases and J 0 bases; bases outside gene matches: 8. CDR3 in amino acids: CASSTSGTDSYEQYF. The CDR3 nucleotides are TGTGCCAGCAGCACATCCGGGACAGACTCCTACGAGCAGTACTTC.

The V call is TRBV5-1, the J call TRBJ2-1; no definite D call. CDR1 and CDR2 from the germline V gene are SGHRS and YFSETQ. CDR3 length equals 12 residues. V was pared by 1 base and J by 7 bases, with 6 bases between. CDR3 residues: CASSLMGNEQFF. As DNA, the CDR3 is TGCGCCAGCAGCTTGATGGGGAATGAGCAGTTCTTC.

The rearrangement uses TRBV4-2 and TRBJ2-5; D might be TRBD1 (5 bases). Germline lookup yields CDR1 LGHNA and CDR2 YNFKEQ. Trimming stripped 1 base from V and 5 bases from J, with 14 bases between. The CDR3 has 15 amino acids. CDR3 sequence: CASSQGQDSHETQYF. CDR3 nucleotides: TGTGCCAGCAGCCAAGGACAAGACAGCCACGAGACCCAGTACTTC.

The chain recombines TRBV10-3 with TRBJ1-1, with 11 bases fitting TRBD1. CDR3 length equals 14 residues. The junction had 5 bases not matched to a gene; V was cut back by 7 bases and J by 4 bases. The germline CDR1 and CDR2 sequences are ENHRY and SYGVKD. This chain's CDR3 is CAINPGQGATEAFF. The CDR3 nucleotides read TGTGCCATCAACCCCGGACAGGGGGCCACTGAAGCTTTCTTT.